This T cell receptor beta chain was obtained from a study of monozygotic twins with cystic fibrosis. Whole-study results and caveats: V usage most resembled the co-twin in 13 of 16 pairs.

Concerning this clone: Its matching antigen is unknown.

CDR3 length: 14 residues. V was pared by 8 bases and J by 2 bases, with 16 bases between. Germline-derived CDR1 and CDR2 are SQVTM and ANQGSEA. Some clones are missing from TCRdb's copy, which holds only in-frame ones; the method was immunoSEQ multiplex PCR. The repertoire has just under 20,000 clones, roughly nine tenths of them found once; the top ten carry about 1.4%. The sequencing input was blood. This TCR came from a girl aged 2 to 9 with cystic fibrosis. V and J are TRBV29-1 and TRBJ1-5, with D uncertain. DNA for the CDR3: TGCAGCCCTGCACGCGGCTTCGGCAATCAGCCCCAGCATTTT. Encoded protein: CSPARGFGNQPQHF.